This T cell receptor (beta chain) was sequenced in a study of T cells after yellow fever vaccination. A 5'RACE template-switching step, the method used to make TCR cDNA, added a universal primer site and UMIs. Each CDR3 protein gets one entry after TCRdb re-called the 5' RACE reads with MiXCR. Of under 55,000 distinct CDR3 sequences listed, approximately 6.6% were seen once; the top ten hold approximately 24%. This clonotype has a count of ten or more. General study findings and limits: Reappearance after the booster was seen for most primary-vaccination clones, at about 95% CD4 and roughly 90% CD8. By day 5 rather than day 15, the secondary response had peaked, though it was weaker. The bulk population could contribute abundant contaminating clonotypes to FACS-sorted repertoires.

The CDR3 contains 14 residues. V shed 8 bases and J shed 7 bases, with 21 bases lying between them. The sequences come from CD8+ T cells not binding an NS4B(214-222) dextramer, sorted from PBMCs, collected 35 to 50 days after the first yellow fever vaccination. The receptor comes from a man younger than 35 who received the YFV17D yellow fever vaccine. V and J are TRBV12-3 or TRBV12-4 and TRBJ2-7; perhaps TRBD1 as D (6 bases). CDR3 bases: TGTGCCAGCCGTGCATCAGGGACATGGCAAGAGCAGTACTTC. Protein sequence: CASRASGTWQEQYF.